The rows below give T cell receptor beta chains drawn from one sample of a study of blood T cell repertoires in COVID-19. Sequenced by immunoSEQ multiplex PCR; TCRdb stores in-frame clones only, minus some. The table lists 200,000 or so clones, 80% to 85% of them singletons. The sample comprised peripheral blood. These receptors were collected from a woman aged 35 to 49 with acute or convalescent COVID-19. CDR3s include the opening cysteine and the closing phenylalanine or tryptophan. The D gene is left open where the match is weak. Clone size is given for some rows only: seen once, a few or many times, or a class if the clone is expanded.

CDR3: CASSEVEGYPEAFF; DNA: TGTGCCAGCAGTGAAGTGGAGGGGTATCCTGAAGCTTTCTTT; V: TRBV6-1; D: .; J: TRBJ1-1; size: .
CDR3: CASRAGQVSEGYTF; DNA: TGTGCCAGCAGGGCCGGACAGGTTAGCGAGGGCTACACCTTC; V: TRBV2; D: TRBD1; J: TRBJ1-2; size: once
CDR3: CASSFGGRGGTDTQYF; DNA: TGTGCCAGCAGTTTCGGTGGGAGAGGCGGGACAGATACGCAGTATTTT; V: TRBV27; D: .; J: TRBJ2-3; size: .
CDR3: CASSPPPQGNTEAFF; DNA: TGTGCCAGCTCACCACCTCCCCAGGGGAACACTGAAGCTTTCTTT; V: TRBV18; D: .; J: TRBJ1-1; size: many
CDR3: CASRKGQTLGYGYTF; DNA: TGTGCCAGCCGAAAGGGACAGACCCTCGGCTATGGCTACACCTTC; V: TRBV6-6; D: TRBD1; J: TRBJ1-2; size: .
CDR3: CASSLRLPGQGAGGYTF; DNA: TGTGCCAGCAGCTTAAGACTCCCGGGACAGGGGGCAGGAGGCTACACCTTC; V: TRBV11-2; D: TRBD1; J: TRBJ1-2; size: .
CDR3: CASSPTRTPYEQYF; DNA: TGTGCCAGCAGCCCCACTCGGACACCCTACGAGCAGTACTTC; V: TRBV7-8; D: .; J: TRBJ2-7; size: .
CDR3: CASSVQAYNEKLFF; DNA: TGTGCCAGCAGTGTACAGGCCTATAATGAAAAACTGTTTTTT; V: TRBV2; D: .; J: TRBJ1-4; size: .
CDR3: CASSLPSAGHTEAFF; DNA: TGTGCCAGCAGTTTGCCCTCGGCGGGCCACACTGAAGCTTTCTTT; V: TRBV28; D: .; J: TRBJ1-1; size: .
CDR3: CASSPSGGANEKLFF; DNA: TGTGCCAGCAGCCCCTCCGGGGGGGCCAATGAAAAACTGTTTTTT; V: TRBV5-8; D: .; J: TRBJ1-4; size: .
CDR3: CASSLEWRSPQHF; DNA: TGTGCCAGCAGCTTAGAGTGGAGGTCGCCCCAGCATTTT; V: TRBV11-2; D: .; J: TRBJ1-5; size: .
CDR3: CASSEDRRSGNTIYF; DNA: TGTGCCAGCAGTGAAGACAGACGCTCTGGAAACACCATATATTTT; V: TRBV6-1; D: .; J: TRBJ1-3; size: .
CDR3: CASSNGQGIAAFF; DNA: TGTGCCAGCAGCAACGGACAGGGGATTGCAGCTTTCTTT; V: TRBV3-1/TRBV3-2; D: TRBD1; J: TRBJ1-1; size: .
CDR3: CASSFYLGTVPSSYEQYF; DNA: TGCGCCAGCAGCTTTTACTTGGGCACGGTCCCAAGCTCCTACGAGCAGTACTTC; V: TRBV5-1; D: .; J: TRBJ2-7; size: .
CDR3: CASSPTSLQQYF; DNA: TGTGCCAGCAGTCCAACTAGCTTGCAGCAGTACTTC; V: TRBV12-3/TRBV12-4; D: .; J: TRBJ2-7; size: .
CDR3: CASSLGDRSSYEQYF; DNA: TGTGCCAGCAGCTTAGGGGACAGGTCCTCCTACGAGCAGTACTTC; V: TRBV7-6; D: TRBD1; J: TRBJ2-7; size: .
CDR3: CASSYSTSGQETQYF; DNA: TGTGCCAGCAGTTACTCGACATCGGGGCAAGAGACCCAGTACTTC; V: TRBV6-5; D: .; J: TRBJ2-5; size: .
CDR3: CASSPRDAGGGYTF; DNA: TGTGCCAGCAGCCCCCGGGATGCGGGGGGTGGCTACACCTTC; V: TRBV3-1/TRBV3-2; D: .; J: TRBJ1-2; size: .
CDR3: CSASWTGDDTF; DNA: TGCAGTGCTAGCTGGACGGGGGATGACACCTTC; V: TRBV20-1; D: .; J: TRBJ1-2; size: .
CDR3: CASSFGTSGRYEQYF; DNA: TGTGCCAGCAGCTTTGGGACTAGCGGGAGGTACGAGCAGTACTTC; V: TRBV27; D: TRBD2; J: TRBJ2-7; size: few
CDR3: CASQGQLNTEAFF; DNA: TGTGCCAGCCAAGGACAGCTGAACACTGAAGCTTTCTTT; V: TRBV18; D: .; J: TRBJ1-1; size: few
CDR3: CASSRPGQGVAGANVLTF; DNA: TGTGCCAGCAGTCGACCCGGACAGGGTGTGGCTGGGGCCAACGTCCTGACTTTC; V: TRBV6-6; D: TRBD1; J: TRBJ2-6; size: .
CDR3: CSASTTGESSPLHF; DNA: TGCAGTGCTAGTACGACTGGGGAGAGTTCACCCCTCCACTTT; V: TRBV20-1; D: .; J: TRBJ1-6; size: many
CDR3: CASTKQGLIHGYTF; DNA: TGTGCCAGTACGAAACAGGGCTTGATACATGGCTACACCTTC; V: TRBV19; D: .; J: TRBJ1-2; size: .
CDR3: CATTLTGLAEETQYF; DNA: TGTGCCACCACCCTGACGGGGCTAGCGGAAGAGACCCAGTACTTC; V: TRBV15; D: TRBD2; J: TRBJ2-5; size: few